The 30 T cell receptor beta chains reported below all come from one sample, sequenced in a study of identical twins. MiXCR, applied by TCRdb to the 5' RACE reads, yields one record per CDR3 protein. The sample consists of about 890,000 distinct CDR3 sequences, 10% to 15% of them appearing once. These data also featured in a second study, about yellow fever vaccine responses in identical twins.

What was sequenced was PBMCs. The receptor set was obtained from a woman younger than 35 in good health.

This clonotype was seen only a few times. The V call is TRBV25-1, the J call TRBJ2-1; D ambiguous. V was pared by 5 bases and J by 9 bases, with 8 bases between. This CDR3 has 11 residues. Germline V gives CDR1 MGHDK, CDR2 SYGVNS. CDR3 region: CASSWLGEQFF. For the CDR3, the DNA is TGTGCCAGCAGTTGGTTGGGTGAGCAGTTCTTC.

CDR3 amino acids: CASSLGAVATETQYF. In nucleotides, the CDR3 is TGTGCCAGCAGCCTTGGGGCGGTCGCAACGGAGACCCAGTACTTC. This chain connects TRBV27 to TRBJ2-5; D perhaps matches TRBD1 (5 bases). The germline V and J ends were trimmed by 6 bases and 5 bases, with 19 bases remaining between them. CDR3 length: 15 amino acids. Germline CDR1 and CDR2: MNHEY and SMNVEV (reference sequence).

There are a few counts of this clonotype. This sequence joins TRBV5-1 and TRBJ2-1; 12 nucleotides match TRBD2. The CDR3 sequence is 19 residues long. Trimming cost V 0 bases and J 5 bases; bases outside gene matches: 12. Germline V CDR1 and CDR2: SGHRS, YFSETQ. The CDR3 region has the DNA TGCGCCAGCAGCTTGGCCCCATTGTTTCTAGCGGGGGGGAACAATGAGCAGTTCTTC. The encoded protein is CASSLAPLFLAGGNNEQFF.

This clonotype was detected only a few times. This chain joins TRBV3-1 and TRBJ2-1; D is uncertain. The V gene's germline CDR1 is LGHDT and CDR2 YNNKEL (reference sequence). V gave up 0 bases and J gave up 4 bases, with 10 bases separating them. This CDR3 is 15 amino acids long. The CDR3 region is CASSQDPPAYNEQFF. DNA of the CDR3: TGTGCCAGCAGCCAAGACCCCCCCGCTTACAATGAGCAGTTCTTC.

This clonotype has just a few counts. This is likely a read error, given that the CDR3 carries no conserved phenylalanine or tryptophan at its end. J is TRBJ2-7 and V is TRBV7-8; TRBD1 matches at 8 bases. Unmatched junction bases numbered 3, after V lost 2 bases and J lost 3 bases. From germline, CDR1 is SGHVS and CDR2 FQNEAQ. The CDR3 totals 14 residues. The CDR3 spells CASSLRDRIYEQYL. CDR3 coding DNA: TGTGCCAGCAGCTTAAGGGACAGGATCTACGAGCAGTACCTC.

In its sample, this clonotype was seen many times. The rearrangement uses TRBV10-3 and TRBJ1-4, with 8 bases lining up with TRBD1. This CDR3 contains 14 residues. In germline, CDR1 is ENHRY, CDR2 SYGVKD. Trimming cost V 5 bases and J 7 bases; bases outside gene matches: 6. As DNA, the CDR3 is TGTGCCATCAGTCCAGGGGGCGAGGGTGAAAAACTGTTTTTT. Translated, it gives CAISPGGEGEKLFF.

The sample holds many counts of this clonotype. The J gene is TRBJ1-2, the V gene TRBV5-1, with 8 bases lining up with TRBD1. Germline V CDR1 and CDR2: SGHRS, YFSETQ. The J segment lost 6 bases and the V segment lost 6 bases, leaving 7 bases of the junction unmatched. The CDR3 length is 13 residues. CDR3 amino acids: CASTLTGEDGYTF. In DNA form, the CDR3 reads TGCGCCAGCACCCTGACAGGGGAGGATGGCTACACCTTC.

The sample holds a few counts of this clonotype. The V call is TRBV18, the J call TRBJ1-6; D is possibly TRBD1 (6 bases). Trimming took off 8 bases at V and 5 bases at J, with 16 bases between the two ends. CDR3 length: 15 amino acids. CDR1 is KGHSH and CDR2 is LQKENI in the germline V gene. The CDR3 DNA follows: TGTGCCAGCCACTTCCAGGACAGTAATAATTCACCCCTCCACTTT. Protein product: CASHFQDSNNSPLHF.

This chain uses TRBV7-9 with TRBJ1-2; perhaps TRBD1 as D (5 bases). The V gene's germline CDR1 is SEHNR and CDR2 FQNEAQ (reference sequence). CDR3 length equals 16 residues. Trimming left V 2 bases short and J 2 bases short, with 15 bases between. The CDR3 spells CASSLYAGSANYGYTF. CDR3 DNA: TGTGCCAGCAGCTTATATGCAGGGAGCGCCAACTATGGCTACACCTTC. Using reference TRBV7-9 and TRBJ1-2 for the parts outside the CDR3, the full variable domain is DTGVSQNPRHKITKRGQNVTFRCDPISEHNRLYWYRQTLGQGPEFLTYFQNEAQLEKSRLLSDRFSAERPKGSFSTLEIQRTEQGDSAMYLCASSLYAGSANYGYTFGSGTRLTVV.

This chain uses TRBV5-5 with TRBJ2-4; TRBD1 agrees at 8 bases. The ends lost 4 bases at V and 9 bases at J; junction bases unmatched: 6. Per the germline V gene, CDR1 is SGHKS and CDR2 is YYEKEE (reference sequence). This CDR3 contains 13 residues. The CDR3 DNA sequence: TGTGCCAGCAGCCCCGGGACAGGACGCATTCAGTACTTC. Its protein product is CASSPGTGRIQYF. Filled out from reference TRBV5-5 and TRBJ2-4, the complete variable domain reads DAGVTQSPTHLIKTRGQQVTLRCSPISGHKSVSWYQQVLGQGPQFIFQYYEKEERGRGNFPDRFSARQFPNYSSELNVNALLLGDSALYLCASSPGTGRIQYFGAGTRLSVL.

The rearrangement links TRBV28 to TRBJ2-1, with D unresolved. This CDR3 contains 15 residues. V was cut by 7 bases and J by 0 bases, with 13 bases left in between. Germline V gene data show CDR1 as MDHEN and CDR2 as SYDVKM. CDR3 in DNA: TGTGCCAGCAACCGACGTCCGGGCTCCTACAATGAGCAGTTCTTC. It specifies CASNRRPGSYNEQFF.

The chain links TRBV28 to TRBJ2-7; D possibly corresponds to TRBD1 (6 bases). CDR3 length: 11 amino acids. CDR1 and CDR2 from the germline V gene are MDHEN and SYDVKM. Trimming shortened V by 7 bases and J by 9 bases, and 13 bases separated the two germline ends. CDR3 in amino acids: CASTNLQGQYF. The CDR3 DNA sequence: TGTGCCAGCACCAACTTACAGGGGCAGTACTTC.

This clonotype has just a few counts. This chain joins TRBV28 and TRBJ2-1; D possibly matches TRBD1 or TRBD2 (5 bases each). V was cut by 5 bases and J by 2 bases, with 13 bases left in between. This CDR3 has 15 residues. The V gene's germline CDR1 is MDHEN and CDR2 SYDVKM. The CDR3 spells CASSIKGPPYNEQFF. CDR3 bases: TGTGCCAGCAGTATTAAGGGACCACCCTACAATGAGCAGTTCTTC. The complete variable domain, with remaining parts taken from reference TRBV28 and TRBJ2-1, reads DVKVTQSSRYLVKRTGEKVFLECVQDMDHENMFWYRQDPGLGLRLIYFSYDVKMKEKGDIPEGYSVSREKKERFSLILESASTNQTSMYLCASSIKGPPYNEQFFGPGTRLTVL.

This clonotype was found a few times. The germline gene is not matched at one end of the junction; a read error may be the cause. V is TRBV20-1 and J is TRBJ2-7; TRBD1 is a possible D gene (6 bases). Germline CDR1 and CDR2: DFQATT and SNEGSKA (reference sequence). This CDR3 is 13 amino acids long. CDR3 region: CIARGQGSHEQYF. CDR3 sequence (DNA): TGCATTGCTAGGGGACAAGGGAGTCACGAGCAGTACTTC.

This clonotype showed up just a few times. J is TRBJ1-1 and V is TRBV3-1; tentatively, D is TRBD1 (5 bases). The V end lost 8 bases, the J end lost 5 bases, and 18 bases lay between the germline ends. Germline CDR1 reads LGHDT; CDR2 reads YNNKEL (reference sequence). The CDR3 has 14 residues. CDR3 protein: CASLNKGRVTEAFF. CDR3 DNA: TGTGCCAGCCTCAACAAGGGCAGGGTGACTGAAGCTTTCTTT.

CDR3 nucleotides: TGTGCCAGCAGTGAAAATTGGGATACGCAGTATTTT. Encoded protein: CASSENWDTQYF. V is TRBV2 and J is TRBJ2-3; D call uncertain. This CDR3 comprises 12 residues. Germline assignment: CDR1 SNHLY and CDR2 FYNNEI. Deletions cut 2 bases from V and 6 bases from J, with 6 bases between.

J is TRBJ1-1 and V is TRBV29-1; 8 nucleotides match TRBD1. This CDR3 is 13 amino acids long. The V gene end was trimmed by 7 bases and the J gene end by 0 bases; junction bases not matched to a gene: 4. CDR1 is SQVTM and CDR2 is ANQGSEA in the germline V gene. The CDR3 spells CSAMTGVNTEAFF. DNA for the CDR3: TGCAGCGCCATGACAGGGGTGAACACTGAAGCTTTCTTT.

The rearrangement joins TRBV2 to TRBJ2-2; TRBD1 agrees at 10 bases. With 4 bases clipped from V and 7 bases from J, the junction kept 6 bases outside the gene matches. The CDR3 extends over 15 amino acids. Germline CDR1 and CDR2: SNHLY and FYNNEI. The DNA for the CDR3 is TGTGCCAGCAGTGGACAGGGGGCGCGTGGCGGGGAGCTGTTTTTT. Translated, it gives CASSGQGARGGELFF.

The chain recombines TRBV2 with TRBJ2-1; TRBD1 matches at 7 bases. The germline CDR1 and CDR2 sequences are SNHLY and FYNNEI. J gave up 0 bases and V 7 bases, and 6 bases lay outside the gene matches. This CDR3 spans 15 amino acids. In DNA, the CDR3 is TGTGCCAGCACTCCTGACAGGGTCTCCTACAATGAGCAGTTCTTC. Its protein is CASTPDRVSYNEQFF.

This clonotype was detected only a few times. The V gene is TRBV6-5, the J gene TRBJ2-4, with 7 bases identical to TRBD1. Germline-derived CDR1 and CDR2 are MNHEY and SVGAGI. This CDR3 is 17 amino acids long. Losses at the gene ends were 4 bases for V and 0 bases for J; bases not matched to a gene: 9. This chain's CDR3 is CASSSRTGNLAKNIQYF. The CDR3 coding sequence is TGTGCCAGCAGTTCCCGGACAGGCAACCTAGCCAAAAACATTCAGTACTTC.

This clonotype was found many times. The rearrangement uses TRBV6-2 or TRBV6-3 and TRBJ2-3; tentatively, D is TRBD2 (5 bases). Trimming removed 6 bases from V and 6 bases from J, with 16 bases in between. The germline gives CDR1 MNHEY, CDR2 SVGEGT. The CDR3 runs to 14 residues. CDR3: CASSLASSSDTQYF. The CDR3, as DNA: TGTGCCAGCAGCCTTGCTAGCTCCTCGGATACGCAGTATTTT.

Many counts were recorded for this clonotype. CDR3 sequence reads: CASSQGQGDYEQYV. The CDR3 DNA is TGTGCCAGCAGCCAAGGACAGGGGGACTACGAGCAGTACGTC. The chain uses TRBV3-1 and TRBJ2-7, with 9 nucleotides matching TRBD1. Unmatched junction bases numbered 1, after V lost 1 base and J lost 3 bases. Germline V lookup: CDR1 LGHDT, CDR2 YNNKEL (reference sequence). The CDR3 runs to 14 residues.

This rearrangement joins TRBV6-5 to TRBJ1-2; no clear D. Trimming removed 2 bases from V and 5 bases from J, with 12 bases in between. This CDR3 has 14 residues. CDR1 is MNHEY and CDR2 is SVGAGI in the germline V gene. CDR3 protein: CASSYTDMGYGYTF. The CDR3 DNA is TGTGCCAGCAGTTACACAGACATGGGGTATGGCTACACCTTC.

This clonotype came up a few times. This chain links TRBV5-6 with TRBJ2-1, with 7 bases fitting TRBD2. CDR1 and CDR2 from the germline V gene are SGHDT and YYEEEE. J was trimmed by 4 bases and V by 0 bases; bases with no gene match: 13. This CDR3 is built from 18 residues. The chain's CDR3 is CASSLAFVTGRGYNEQFF. DNA for the CDR3: TGTGCCAGCAGCTTGGCCTTCGTAACTGGGCGGGGGTACAATGAGCAGTTCTTC.

This clonotype was counted at least ten times. The genes are TRBV18 and TRBJ2-3, with unresolved D. The CDR3 is 15 amino acids. Per the germline V gene, CDR1 is KGHSH and CDR2 is LQKENI. V gave up 1 base and J gave up 0 bases, with 8 bases separating them. This chain's CDR3 is CASSPQTSSTDTQYF. CDR3 bases: TGTGCCAGCTCACCACAAACTTCTAGCACAGATACGCAGTATTTT.

The sample holds a few counts of this clonotype. The chain couples TRBV11-2 to TRBJ2-3, with D perhaps TRBD1 (6 bases). Germline CDR1 SGHAT, CDR2 FQNNGV. The CDR3 is made up of 16 amino acids. Trimming shortened V by 5 bases and J by 3 bases, and 18 bases separated the two germline ends. The DNA for the CDR3 is TGTGCCAGCAGCACCCCCACAGGGATAGTAACAGATACGCAGTATTTT. It encodes CASSTPTGIVTDTQYF.

Ten or more counts support this clonotype. The chain combines TRBV12-3 or TRBV12-4 with TRBJ2-7; D is undetermined. The length of the CDR3 is 12 residues. Trimming took off 3 bases at V and 9 bases at J, with 12 bases between the two ends. CDR3 in DNA: TGTGCCAGCAGTTTGGCTGTTCGTGGGCAGTACTTC. Translated: CASSLAVRGQYF.

This clonotype was counted only a few times. The chain couples TRBV27 to TRBJ2-5; D perhaps matches TRBD1 (6 bases). Germline V gene data show CDR1 as MNHEY and CDR2 as SMNVEV (reference sequence). The CDR3 is 16 residues long. V shed 6 bases and J shed 6 bases, with 23 bases lying between them. CDR3 sequence (DNA): TGTGCCAGCAGCCCCTCCCCAACAGGGTCACGGCAGACCCAGTACTTC. Translating it yields CASSPSPTGSRQTQYF.

This clonotype was seen repeatedly, ten times or more. The V and J genes are TRBV12-3 or TRBV12-4 and TRBJ2-3; D is unresolved. This CDR3 spans 14 amino acids. Trimming pared 0 bases from V and 2 bases from J, leaving 6 bases between. This chain's CDR3 is CASSLAWITDTQYF. The CDR3 region has the DNA TGTGCCAGCAGTTTAGCGTGGATCACAGATACGCAGTATTTT.

This clonotype was seen a handful of times. The rearrangement uses TRBV6-2 or TRBV6-3 and TRBJ1-1; D remains unclear. The CDR3 contains 11 residues. Germline CDR1 is MNHEY and CDR2 is SVGEGT. CDR3 sequence (DNA): TGTGGAGTGGGGAGGAACACTGAAGCTTTCTTT. Translating gives CGVGRNTEAFF.